This entry concerns a single T cell receptor beta chain. Antigen: not known. The J segment lost 5 bases and the V segment lost 6 bases, leaving 12 bases of the junction unmatched. The CDR3 is 15 residues long. Per germline, CDR1 LNHNV and CDR2 YYDKDF (reference sequence). Template switching added a universal primer binding site, and final cDNA carried unique molecular identifiers. From the 5' RACE reads, TCRdb called clonotypes with MiXCR, one entry per CDR3 protein. The sample carries 250,000 or so distinct CDR3 sequences, about 8% recorded once. This record belongs to a study of identical twins. Everyone who gave samples was a healthy Caucasian. Study conclusions and caveats: Beta clonotypes that were abundant in cord blood contained fewer insertions, a pattern absent from memory repertoires.

In addition, the sample was reused for a study of yellow fever vaccine responses in identical twins.

The sequencing sample was made of CD8+ T cells sorted from blood. This chain uses TRBV15 with TRBJ2-7; 8 bases are shared with TRBD2. This receptor was taken from a young woman in good health. CDR3 region: CATRGEAGGRNEQYF. DNA for the CDR3: TGTGCCACCAGAGGAGAGGCTGGCGGGAGGAACGAGCAGTACTTC.